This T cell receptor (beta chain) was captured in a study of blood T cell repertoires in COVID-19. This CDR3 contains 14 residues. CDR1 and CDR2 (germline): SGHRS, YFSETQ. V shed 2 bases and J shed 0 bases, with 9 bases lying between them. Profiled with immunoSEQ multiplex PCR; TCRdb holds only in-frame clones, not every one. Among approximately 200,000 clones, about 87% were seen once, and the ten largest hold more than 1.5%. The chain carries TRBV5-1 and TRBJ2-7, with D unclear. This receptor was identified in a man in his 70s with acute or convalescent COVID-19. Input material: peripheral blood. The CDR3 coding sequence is TGCGCCAGCAGCTTTGACACGAACTCCTACGAGCAGTACTTC. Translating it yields CASSFDTNSYEQYF.